The clone carrying this TCR beta chain has only one observation. Its antigen is as yet unknown. Documented time point: newly diagnosed GD, antithyroid drugs for less than 3 months. RNA from PBMCs was the source of the TCR library. This specimen comes from a study of regulatory T cells in long-lasting Graves disease. Whole-study findings and limits: What was studied was peripheral blood only, and not thyroid tissue.

With iRepertoire HTBI primers and Arm-PCR of CDR3 regions, TCR beta libraries were built. In the authors' methods: Segment identification across samples yielded 60 or so TRBV and 14 to 15 TRBJ segments. One entry per CDR3 protein, called by TCRdb with MiXCR from the multiplex PCR reads. TCRdb assigned the V and J calls; the authors' analysis was not used. Of about 470,000 distinct CDR3 sequences listed, under 15% were seen once; the top ten hold around 15%. CDR3 length: 13 amino acids. The V and J ends lost 7 bases and 3 bases, in that order; junction bases with no gene match: 8. CDR1 is DFQATT and CDR2 is SNEGSKA in the germline V gene (reference sequence). A further study also used this sample, focusing on T cells in Graves' hyperthyroidism and ophthalmopathy.

The chain couples TRBV20-1 to TRBJ2-7; TRBD2 aligns across 8 bases. The material was peripheral blood mononuclear cells (PBMCs), obtained at new diagnosis, from a patient treated with antithyroid drugs. The clonotype comes from a woman in her 30s with Graves disease. The chain's CDR3 is CSVHSRGGYEQYF. The CDR3 region has the DNA TGCAGTGTCCATAGCCGGGGGGGCTACGAGCAGTACTTC.